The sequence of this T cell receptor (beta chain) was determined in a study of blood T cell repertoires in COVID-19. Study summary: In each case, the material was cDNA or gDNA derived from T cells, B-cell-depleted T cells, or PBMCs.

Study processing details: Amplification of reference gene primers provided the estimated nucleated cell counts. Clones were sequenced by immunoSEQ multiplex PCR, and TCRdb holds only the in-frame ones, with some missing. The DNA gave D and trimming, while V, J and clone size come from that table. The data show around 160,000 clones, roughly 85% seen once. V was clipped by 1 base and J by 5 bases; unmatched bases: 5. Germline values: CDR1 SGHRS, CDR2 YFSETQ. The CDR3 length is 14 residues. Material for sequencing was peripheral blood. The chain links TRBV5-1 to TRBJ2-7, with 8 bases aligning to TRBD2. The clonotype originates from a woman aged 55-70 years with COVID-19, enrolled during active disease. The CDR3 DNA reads TGCGCCAGCAGCTTGTCGGGGGGGCAGGACGAGCAGTACTTC. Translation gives CASSLSGGQDEQYF. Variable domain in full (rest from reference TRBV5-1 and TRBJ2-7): KAGVTQTPRYLIKTRGQQVTLSCSPISGHRSVSWYQQTPGQGLQFLFEYFSETQRNKGNFPGRFSGRQFSNSRSEMNVSTLELGDSALYLCASSLSGGQDEQYFGPGTRLTVT.